This TCR beta chain was documented in a study of T cell responses to AZD1222 COVID-19 vaccine (dated by TCRdb to 2020 to 2023). About the investigation overall: Because spike-specific TCR depth and breadth did not differ between the two schedules, AZD1222 recipients who got a second dose at roughly 4 weeks were pooled with those who got a second dose at roughly 12 weeks. TCR sequencing was performed for roughly 250 trial participants, of whom about 200 were given two doses of AZD1222 and around 25 were given two doses of MenACWY control vaccine. Trial participants were enrolled by age into 18-55, 56-69 and 70-plus year subgroups, with approximately 160, 26 and 62 TCR-sequenced participants respectively.

V trim: 4 bases; J trim: 1 base; unmatched bases: 1. CDR1 is given as LNHNV and CDR2 as YYDKDF, both from the germline V gene (reference sequence). There are 14 amino acids in the CDR3, from cysteine to phenylalanine inclusive. The CDR3 DNA has 42 bases and is translated from base 1. The CDR3 regions of human TCRbeta chains were subjected to immunosequencing. In the source study's methods: Repertoire TCRs were checked for matches against a reference library of SARS-CoV-2-specific TCRs that had been generated using the MIRA antigen-specificity platform. Breadth was defined as the fraction of unique TCRs that were SARS-CoV-2-associated. Depth was defined as the fraction of total T cells that were SARS-CoV-2-associated. Using the MIRA data, every spike-specific TCR was mapped to the spike region that the TCR reacted to and assigned to either a CD4 or a CD8 class. Log10-transformed breadth and depth values were compared by one-way ANOVA with Sidak's multiple comparisons tests. TCRdb obtained this table from immuneACCESS and retained in-frame rearrangements with V and J assigned. These tables miss some clones; where compared with another copy, unresolved V genes account for less than half of the shortfall, and the remainder is unexplained. V, J and clone size reflect that table, while D and trimming were determined from the DNA. The sample records tens of thousands of clones, over 80% of which are singletons. The ten largest clones capture 9.8% of the sample.

Overall results and qualifications from the work: The 56-69-year group was small, and its depth increase did not reach significance, likely because of low power. Vaccine-associated CD4 TCRs spanned the whole spike protein, with dominant responses in regions 160-218 and 743-854. After two AZD1222 doses, both the breadth and the depth of spike-specific TCRs were significantly higher than at day 0 and than in MenACWY recipients. Because no samples from the day 14 peak response were available, repertoires could be characterized only after the peak T cell response. Most participants were white British and females outnumbered males, and the authors suggested that clonal diversity may have been underestimated. Reportedly, almost half of the unique spike-specific TCRs recognized epitopes lying outside the regions that are mutated in the B.1.351 and B.1.1.7 variants. Conclusions about previously exposed vaccinees were limited because only six or seven AZD1222 recipients were SARS-CoV-2 seropositive at baseline.

As regards this clone: Its binding antigen is unknown. No qualities accompany the bases; no much larger clone lies one base away.

The time point label here, explained by the study, means: baseline before first vaccination. Vaccinee samples were obtained from the UK trials COV001 and COV002, which included a single-blind randomized controlled phase 2/3 trial of AZD1222 (ChAdOx1 nCoV-19) in healthy adults. For TCRbeta chain sequencing, PBMC samples from trial participants were taken at day 0 and at day 28 after the second dose. The TCR comes from an adult in good health. Sequenced material: peripheral blood, taken on day 0 of AZD1222 vaccination. The V gene is TRBV15 and the J gene is TRBJ1-1, and 9 bases in between align with TRBD1. The CDR3 has the sequence CATSMGQGNTEAFF. The DNA sequence is given as TGTGCCACCAGCATGGGACAGGGGAACACTGAAGCTTTCTTT.